A selection of T cell receptor beta chains follows, all from one sample in a study of cytomegalovirus exposure and HLA in healthy donors. Method: immunoSEQ multiplex PCR; TCRdb's copy keeps in-frame clones and lacks some. Among about 230,000 clones listed, about 80% were seen once. The source material was PBMCs. The receptors here all came from a woman aged 55-69 years in good health and CMV-seropositive. Each CDR3 is given with its conserved first and last residue. Fields, in order: clone size, J gene, D gene, V gene, CDR3 protein, CDR3 DNA. D genes are given only for firm matches. A row's size may be missing; if present it is once, few, many or a size class.

. TRBJ1-1 TRBD1 TRBV6-5 CASSWTGNTEAFF TGTGCCAGCAGTTGGACAGGGAACACTGAAGCTTTCTTT
. TRBJ1-6 . TRBV6-5 CASSFQELWSPLHF TGTGCCAGCAGTTTTCAGGAACTTTGGTCACCCCTCCACTTT
. TRBJ1-6 . TRBV2 CASGARGSPLHF TGTGCCAGCGGCGCCCGGGGTTCACCCCTCCACTTT
. TRBJ2-3 TRBD1 TRBV25-1 CASAGTGYGRDTQYF TGTGCCAGCGCTGGGACAGGTTATGGGCGAGATACGCAGTATTTT
few TRBJ2-1 TRBD2 TRBV28 CASRLAGLTYNEQFF TGTGCCAGCAGACTAGCGGGTTTAACCTACAATGAGCAGTTCTTC
. TRBJ2-7 . TRBV6-1 CASNEEVGSSYEQYF TGTGCCAGCAATGAAGAGGTAGGGAGCTCCTACGAGCAGTACTTC
. TRBJ2-3 . TRBV7-9 CASSWGGELTDTQYF TGTGCCAGCAGCTGGGGCGGGGAACTCACAGATACGCAGTATTTT
few TRBJ1-5 TRBD1 TRBV29-1 CSAAGGVNQPQHF TGCAGCGCTGCAGGGGGCGTCAATCAGCCCCAGCATTTT
. TRBJ2-2 . TRBV6-4 CASSDPYTGELFF TGTGCCAGCAGTGACCCTTACACCGGGGAGCTGTTTTTT
. TRBJ2-7 . TRBV10-3 CAISESRTYEQYF TGTGCCATCAGTGAGTCGCGCACCTACGAGCAGTACTTC